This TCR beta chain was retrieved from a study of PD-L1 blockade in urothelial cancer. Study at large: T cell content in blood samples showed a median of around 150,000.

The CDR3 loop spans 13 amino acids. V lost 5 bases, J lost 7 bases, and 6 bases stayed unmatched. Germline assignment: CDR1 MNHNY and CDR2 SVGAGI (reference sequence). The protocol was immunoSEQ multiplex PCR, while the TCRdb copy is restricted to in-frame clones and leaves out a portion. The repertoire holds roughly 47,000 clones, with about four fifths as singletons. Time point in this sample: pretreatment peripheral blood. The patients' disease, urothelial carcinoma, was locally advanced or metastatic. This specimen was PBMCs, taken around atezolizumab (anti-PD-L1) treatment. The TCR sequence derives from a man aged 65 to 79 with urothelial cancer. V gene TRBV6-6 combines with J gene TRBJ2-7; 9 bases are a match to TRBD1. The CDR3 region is CASSPDRGGEQYF. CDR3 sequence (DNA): TGTGCCAGCAGTCCGGACAGGGGAGGAGAGCAGTACTTC.